This TCR beta chain was sequenced during a study of blood T cell repertoires in COVID-19. About the research overall: T cells, B-cell-depleted T cells, or PBMCs provided the cDNA or gDNA that served as material.

Trimming cost V 11 bases and J 9 bases; bases outside gene matches: 6. Germline V gives CDR1 MNHEY, CDR2 SVGAGI. The CDR3 is 12 amino acids. Per the original data handling: Amplification of reference gene primers was used by the study to estimate nucleated cell counts. The table came from immunoSEQ multiplex PCR; TCRdb's copy has only in-frame clones and leaves some out. The V and J calls and clone size were taken over from that table, and D and trimming were inferred from the DNA. The table includes approximately 160,000 clones, roughly 87% detected once. This clonotype was obtained from a woman aged 45-60 years who had recovered from COVID-19. The sequenced material came from PBMCs or T cells enriched from blood (not recorded which). The chain employs TRBV6-5 and TRBJ1-6; TRBD1 agrees at 8 bases. The CDR3 loop reads CAVQGVGSPLHF. The CDR3 nucleotides read TGTGCCGTACAGGGGGTGGGTTCACCCCTCCACTTT.